This TCR beta chain was captured by sequencing in a study of cytomegalovirus exposure and HLA in healthy donors (dated by TCRdb to about 2017). Broadly, across the study: An earlier analysis of several hundred of the donors reported 250 to 300 Gb of sequence data and some 100 million unique TCR beta sequences from 150 million to 200 million T cells. About 320 gigabases of sequencing data and approximately 85 million unique TCR sequences were included in an early release covering over 600 HLA-typed donors. Of the approximately 400 genotyped donors, approximately 81% were placed in the genetic ancestry cluster associated with self-reported Caucasian donors. The aim of the study was to test whether cataloging public T cell receptors could identify signatures of past pathogen exposure. The T cell repertoires of several hundred subjects were profiled by immunosequencing and related to cytomegalovirus serostatus. Besides the first cohort of 666 subjects, a separate validation cohort made up of some 110 different subjects was used. The study combined high-throughput TCR immunosequencing, statistical association of individual TCRs with disease status, and machine learning to predict cytomegalovirus infection status. A later analysis re-examined previously published TCR beta repertoires from over 500 donors and added high-resolution HLA genotyping to investigate patterns of TCR occurrence. In the later analysis, no new phenotypic data were used to find candidate immune exposures; instead, reliance was placed on TCR beta sequences and their occurrence across donors. In an earlier analysis of roughly 600 of the donors, high-throughput TCR beta sequencing was used to judge whether each TCR beta V gene segment behaved as functional or pseudogenic. Donor age, sex, ethnicity and CMV serostatus were compiled together with the repertoire data. A later genetic analysis took genome-wide SNP genotypes for 398 of the 666 donors and used that subset as a discovery cohort. Every discovery cohort repertoire had been produced on one sequencing platform. HLA typing included class I and class II loci at four-digit resolution. Typing coverage differed by locus: A, B, C, DRB1 and DQB1 were typed in about 620-630 donors, DQA1 in about 510, DPA1 in approximately 600, and DPB1 in 400 to 480. About five DR-DQ haplotypes were treated as single units for association and clustering because of strong linkage in the cohort. Across about 370 genotyped donors of the cohort, an average of approximately 240,000 unique TCR beta nucleotide sequences per donor were sequenced, and 15% to 20% of those sequences were non-productive.

The cohort was made up of 650 to 700 healthy bone marrow donors. At the time of sampling, every cohort member was nominally healthy, though immune exposures that went unrecorded were likely present. The donor tested CMV seronegative, placing the donor among the 352 seronegative members of the cohort. A peripheral blood sample was provided by each donor, and peripheral blood mononuclear cells were used for TCR beta sequencing. Genomic DNA was extracted from the blood cell samples with the Qiagen DNeasy Blood Extraction Kit. Note on this clone: The clone's antigen remains unknown. Nothing much larger sits one base from this clone, and base qualities are not available.

The library was made by the immunoSEQ multiplex PCR assay. For the multiplex PCR, a mixture combining 60 forward primers for TCR Vbeta segments and 13 reverse primers for TCR Jbeta segments was used. The CDR3 region of rearranged TCR beta genes was amplified from genomic DNA by a multiplex PCR assay. Amplified TCR beta libraries were sequenced as 87-base-pair reads on the Illumina HiSeq System. The authors processed their data as follows. In a later analysis, tens of millions of unique TCR beta chains were counted across the approximately 620 repertoires, and roughly 11 million of these chains were shared by at least two donors. To remove PCR and sequencing errors, raw reads were error-corrected and collapsed into unique sequences using a nearest-neighbor algorithm that merged closely related sequences. CDR3 sequences were aligned to IMGT reference sequences to assign V, D and J gene segments. For a sequence to be retained, a match of at least six nucleotides to both a V gene segment and a J gene segment was required. A rearrangement counted as productive if the CDR3 had no stop codons and remained in frame with V and J, and every other rearrangement counted as non-productive. Following IMGT convention, CDR3 was defined as the stretch from the second conserved V-encoded cysteine to the conserved J-encoded phenylalanine. In an earlier analysis of 587 of the donors, sequences lacking an unambiguous match to a single V gene segment were excluded. An earlier analysis of a few hundred of the donors classified V segments as functional when productive rearrangements were above 56.7% and as segregating when the standard deviation between donors was above 5%. A statistical classification framework was developed to diagnose cytomegalovirus status using the catalog of TCR beta chain sequences. V and J gene assignment, in a later analysis, came from comparing TCR nucleotide sequences with IMGT/GENE-DB human TR gene sequences. Using the TCRdist pipeline, a later analysis assigned CDR3 sequences along with most-parsimonious VDJ recombination scenarios. A later analysis defined each TCR beta chain by its CDR3 amino acid sequence plus V-gene family, and excluded reads lacking a unique V-gene family. In a later analysis, nearly 600 highly shared, low-generation-probability nucleotide sequences were removed to address suspected cross-contamination and a sequencing artifact. In a later analysis, a clonal expansion index for each public chain was calculated from normalized within-repertoire ranks of inferred template counts. In a later analysis, generation probabilities were computed with a VDJ recombination model fitted to out-of-frame rearrangements, and the resulting probabilities were checked against IGoR. In a later analysis, TCR-TCR, TCR-HLA and TCR-CMV co-occurrence was scored with hypergeometric tests, and a repertoire-size bias correction was applied to TCR pairs. A later analysis estimated false discovery rates by permuting HLA or CMV assignments 20 times. In a later analysis, co-occurring TCRs were grouped using DBSCAN, with TCRdist sequence similarity added in when clustering inside HLA-allele-positive subsets. For co-occurrence clustering, repertoires with fewer than 30,000 or more than 120,000 public chains were excluded, along with about five repertoires with anomalous nucleotide sharing. TCRdb's version of the immuneACCESS table is confined to in-frame rearrangements and falls short of the full clone set. An unresolved V gene accounts for under half of the shortfall where checked; the remainder is of unknown origin. The D gene and trimming were derived from the DNA, and the V and J assignments and clone size from that table. The sample yields over 150,000 clones; over 65% were counted once. The top ten clonotypes cover over 3% of the sample.

Broader findings and caveats from the paper: The cohort was sequenced for TCR beta chains only, and without alpha or paired-chain data the features that could be detected were limited. Roughly uniform sequencing depth across donors was assumed in presence/absence analyses, although this assumption may not hold. The authors suggested that the approach could potentially be extended to other disease states and immunological phenotypes. The 87-base-pair reads could not distinguish some IMGT-functional V segments, including TRBV6-2 and TRBV6-3, so those segments were excluded. A further reported finding was that TCR beta sequences accurately predicted the HLA-A and HLA-B alleles for most subjects in the first cohort. Because some donors lacked HLA typing at each locus, the association tests relied only on the typed subset. In a later analysis, around 15,000 TCR beta sequences were associated with specific HLA alleles at a false discovery rate of 0.05. The classifier was reported to diagnose cytomegalovirus status with high specificity and sensitivity in both the original cohort and the validation cohort. A later analysis reported that several top co-occurrence clusters appeared linked to parvovirus B19, influenza, CMV and Epstein-Barr virus. In a later genetic analysis, fewer N-insertions in productive TCRs were reported among donors in an Asian-associated ancestry cluster than the roughly 640-donor mean. Correlated functional status among segregating V segments might be attributable to linkage disequilibrium, but an unknown experimental factor could not be ruled out. In a later analysis, TCR association rates were found to vary across HLA loci, with the most associated TCRs seen for DRB1 alleles and the fewest for HLA-C alleles. Most TCR sequences were seen in very few donors, while some public TCRs were found in many individuals. In a later analysis, HLA-associated TCR beta chains were found to be more clonally expanded and to have lower generation probabilities than equally common non-associated chains. An earlier analysis of approximately 500 of the donors showed that most TCR beta V segments appeared in productive rearrangements either about 90% or about 30% of the time, which broadly matched IMGT annotations. A cluster of highly shared sequence variants was judged likely to represent a technical artifact of the sequencing pipeline. Immune exposure information for the cohort was limited to CMV serostatus. Because counts were too low, roughly 17 rarely observed V segments, including chromosome 9 orphons, were left out of the earlier analysis of a few hundred of the donors. The study gave a list of 150 to 200 TCR beta chains associated with cytomegalovirus. In vitro tests confirmed that a few of the cytomegalovirus-associated TCR beta chains recognize cytomegalovirus antigens. When HLA alleles, especially DR and DQ, strongly co-occurred, TCR associations were difficult to assign to individual alleles. In a later analysis, most CMV-associated TCR beta chains were found to appear HLA-restricted, with HLA associations seemingly driven largely by CMV exposure. An association between a missense DCLRE1C variant and V-gene and J-gene trimming of TCR beta chains was found in a later genetic analysis and replicated in an independent cohort.

The V and J ends are trimmed by 3 bases and 3 bases, leaving 5 bases between them. From a lookup of the germline V gene (reference sequence), CDR1 and CDR2 are SGHAT and FQDESV. Including the terminal cysteine and phenylalanine, the CDR3 comprises 12 residues. The only DNA kept is the CDR3, 36 bases in frame from the first base. Sample: PBMCs. This receptor was obtained from a woman in her thirties or forties in good health and CMV-seronegative. This receptor chain uses TRBV11-1 and TRBJ1-1, and the D gene may be TRBD1, 5 bases matching. The nucleotide sequence reads as follows: TGTGCCAGCAGCTTGACAGACACTGAAGCTTTCTTT. Its coded protein is CASSLTDTEAFF.